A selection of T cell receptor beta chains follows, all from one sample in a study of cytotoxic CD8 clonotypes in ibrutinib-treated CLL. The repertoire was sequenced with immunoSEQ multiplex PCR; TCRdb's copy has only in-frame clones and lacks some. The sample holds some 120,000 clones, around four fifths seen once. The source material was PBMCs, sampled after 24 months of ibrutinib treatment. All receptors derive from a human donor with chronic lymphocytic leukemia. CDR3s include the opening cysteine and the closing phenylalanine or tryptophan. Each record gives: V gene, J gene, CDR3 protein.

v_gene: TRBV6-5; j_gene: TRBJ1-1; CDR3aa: CASSHQGAGTEAFF
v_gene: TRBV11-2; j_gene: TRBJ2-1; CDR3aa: CASSLDGTGYNEQFF
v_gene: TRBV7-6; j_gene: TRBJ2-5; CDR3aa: CASSSQAPHGGQYF
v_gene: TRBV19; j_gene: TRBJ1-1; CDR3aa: CASSFLNTEAFF
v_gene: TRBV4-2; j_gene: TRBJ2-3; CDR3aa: CASSRRLADTDTQYF
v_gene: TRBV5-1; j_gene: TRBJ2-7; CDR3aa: CASSEQTVQPVPYF
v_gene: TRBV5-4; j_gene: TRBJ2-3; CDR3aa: CASSEGGLTDTQYF
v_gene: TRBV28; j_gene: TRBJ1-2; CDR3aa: CASRPGTAYGYTF
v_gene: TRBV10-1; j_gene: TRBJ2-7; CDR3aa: CASSASGGDSYEQYF
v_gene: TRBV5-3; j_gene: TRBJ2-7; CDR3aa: CARSRWSAVWREQYF
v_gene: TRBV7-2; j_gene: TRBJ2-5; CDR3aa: CASSLAGLAGGQETQYF
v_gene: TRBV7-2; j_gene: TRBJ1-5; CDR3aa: CASSLAASGNQPQHF
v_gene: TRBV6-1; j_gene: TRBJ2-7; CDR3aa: CASIRGYEQYF
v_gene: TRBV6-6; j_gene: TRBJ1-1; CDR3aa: CASSRQMNTEAFF
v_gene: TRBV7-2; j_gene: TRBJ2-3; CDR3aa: CASSLTGLRTDTQYF
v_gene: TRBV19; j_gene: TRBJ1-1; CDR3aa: CASSPRTGYTEAFF
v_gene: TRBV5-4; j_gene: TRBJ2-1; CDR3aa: CASSLRGGEQFF
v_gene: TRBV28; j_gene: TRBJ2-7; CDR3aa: CASSLTGATRYEQYF
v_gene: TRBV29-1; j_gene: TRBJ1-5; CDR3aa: CSANFGPERGNQPQHF
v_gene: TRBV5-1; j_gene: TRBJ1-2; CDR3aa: CASSLAGASYGYTF
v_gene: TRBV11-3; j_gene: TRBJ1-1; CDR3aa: CASSLGSGSLNTEAFF
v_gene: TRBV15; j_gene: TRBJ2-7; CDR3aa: CATSSGTGLRHEQYF
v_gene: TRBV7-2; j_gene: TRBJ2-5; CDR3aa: CASSLAGSGQTQYF
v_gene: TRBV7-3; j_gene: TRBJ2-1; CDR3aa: CASSLGPPNEQFF
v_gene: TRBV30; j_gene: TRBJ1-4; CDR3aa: CAWSNGGSNEKLFF
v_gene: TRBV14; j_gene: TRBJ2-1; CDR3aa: CASSLRGRTSSYNEQFF